These 27 T cell receptor beta chains came from one sample sequenced in a study of shared clonotypes between healthy human individuals. The table came from immunoSEQ multiplex PCR; TCRdb's copy has only in-frame clones and leaves some out. The sample includes 740,000 or so clones, about three quarters of them seen just once. Sequenced input: memory CD4+ T cells sorted from blood. Subset: CD45RA-negative fraction. All receptors derive from a woman aged 25 to 45 in good health.

J is TRBJ2-5 and V is TRBV19; 7 bases map to TRBD2. Germline CDR1 and CDR2: LNHDA and SQIVND (reference sequence). The CDR3 has 16 residues. V lost 1 base and J lost 4; bases outside the gene matches: 9. The CDR3 DNA follows: TGTGCCAGTAGTATAGTACGCGGGAGTGGGGGAGAGACCCAGTACTTC. As protein: CASSIVRGSGGETQYF.

The CDR3: CASSLPGTAAYEQYF. In nucleotides, the CDR3 is TGCGCCAGCAGCTTACCCGGGACAGCAGCCTACGAGCAGTACTTC. The chain recombines TRBV5-1 with TRBJ2-5; 7 nucleotides line up with TRBD1. TRBJ2-7 explains the end of the DNA better; the J call may be wrong. CDR1 and CDR2 (germline): SGHRS, YFSETQ. CDR3 length equals 15 residues.

This chain links TRBV27 with TRBJ2-7; 15 bases are shared with TRBD2. The CDR3 runs 17 residues. Germline V gene sequence: CDR1 MNHEY, CDR2 SMNVEV (reference sequence). Trimming cost V 5 bases and J 2 bases; bases outside gene matches: 7. Here the CDR3 reads CASSPGLAGGQPYEQYF. The DNA for the CDR3 is TGTGCCAGCAGTCCAGGACTAGCGGGAGGGCAACCCTACGAGCAGTACTTC.

The gene calls are TRBV5-4 and TRBJ2-1; no clear D. The CDR3 covers 15 residues. V lost 1 base to trimming and J lost 1 base, with 9 bases between them. Per germline, CDR1 SGHNT and CDR2 YYREEE (reference sequence). The CDR3 sequence is CASSLRTVSYNEQFF. The CDR3 nucleotides are TGTGCCAGCAGCTTGAGAACAGTTTCCTACAATGAGCAGTTCTTC. The whole variable domain, remainder taken from reference TRBV5-4 and TRBJ2-1, is ETGVTQSPTHLIKTRGQQVTLRCSSQSGHNTVSWYQQALGQGPQFIFQYYREEENGRGNFPPRFSGLQFPNYSSELNVNALELDDSALYLCASSLRTVSYNEQFFGPGTRLTVL.

Points on this clone: Since a much larger clone is just one base distant, this may be a read error. J is TRBJ2-5 and V is TRBV5-4; D call uncertain. This CDR3 is 12 amino acids long. Germline V lookup: CDR1 SGHNT, CDR2 YYREEE (reference sequence). V dropped 2 bases and J dropped 3 bases, with 5 bases sitting between them. DNA of the CDR3: TGTGCCAGCAGCTTATTCGAAGAGACCCAGTACTTC. Translating it yields CASSLFEETQYF.

The chain employs TRBV5-8 and TRBJ1-5, with D possibly matching TRBD1 (5 bases). Germline values: CDR1 SGHTS, CDR2 YDEGEE. The CDR3 consists of 18 residues. V was pared by 1 base and J by 6 bases, with 23 bases between. The CDR3 loop reads CASSLWRGSAGIRQPQHF. The CDR3 coding sequence is TGTGCCAGCAGCTTGTGGAGAGGATCAGCAGGGATTCGTCAGCCCCAGCATTTT.

J is TRBJ2-3 and V is TRBV4-2; 15 positions agree with TRBD2. Germline CDR1 and CDR2: LGHNA and YNFKEQ. CDR3 length equals 19 residues. With 3 bases clipped from V and 6 bases from J, the junction kept 13 bases outside the gene matches. The CDR3: CASSHQAPGLAGGGDTQYF. The CDR3 region has the DNA TGTGCCAGCAGCCACCAAGCGCCGGGACTAGCGGGAGGAGGCGATACGCAGTATTTT.

Notes on this clone: In the same sample, other DNA sequences code for this CDR3. This chain uses TRBV4-1 with TRBJ2-5; D gene uncertain. The germline V and J ends were trimmed by 4 bases and 5 bases, with 11 bases remaining between them. The CDR3 contains 13 residues. Per germline, CDR1 MGHRA and CDR2 YSYEKL. CDR3 nucleotides: TGCGCCAGCAGCCGCGGCCTGCAGGAGACCCAGTACTTC. Translated, it gives CASSRGLQETQYF.

Notes on this clone: The same CDR3 is also encoded by other DNA sequences in this sample. This sequence joins TRBV11-2 and TRBJ2-5, with TRBD1 as a possible D gene (6 bases). The V end was cut by 5 bases, the J end by 2 bases, with 15 bases between. Germline-derived CDR1 and CDR2 are SGHAT and FQNNGV. The CDR3 loop spans 15 amino acids. This chain's CDR3 is CASSLGGRGQETQYF. The CDR3 bases are TGTGCCAGCAGCCTAGGGGGACGGGGACAAGAGACCCAGTACTTC.

The chain combines TRBV29-1 with TRBJ2-5, with D possibly being TRBD1 (5 bases). V lost 3 bases, J lost 5 bases, and 16 bases lay in between. Germline V lookup: CDR1 SQVTM, CDR2 ANQGSEA. The CDR3 is 14 amino acids. This chain's CDR3 is CSVEDSRGTETQYF. The CDR3 DNA reads as TGCAGCGTTGAGGATAGTAGGGGAACGGAGACCCAGTACTTC.

V usage is TRBV11-2 and J usage is TRBJ2-1, with 7 bases lining up with TRBD2. The CDR3 is made up of 14 amino acids. Germline-derived CDR1 and CDR2 are SGHAT and FQNNGV. Trimming removed 5 bases from V and 10 bases from J; junction bases left unmatched: 11. The CDR3 loop is CASSQEAGAREQFF. CDR3 coding DNA: TGTGCCAGCAGCCAGGAGGCGGGAGCCCGCGAGCAGTTCTTC. The full variable domain, with the rest looked up from reference TRBV11-2 and TRBJ2-1, is EAGVAQSPRYKIIEKRQSVAFWCNPISGHATLYWYQQILGQGPKLLIQFQNNGVVDDSQLPKDRFSAERLKGVDSTLKIQPAKLEDSAVYLCASSQEAGAREQFFGPGTRLTVL.

The genes are TRBV19 and TRBJ2-3; D uncertain. This CDR3 has 14 amino acids. Germline-derived CDR1 and CDR2 are LNHDA and SQIVND (reference sequence). Trimming took off 0 bases at V and 4 bases at J, with 8 bases between the two ends. The DNA for the CDR3 is TGTGCCAGTAGTATAGATCTGAGGTCAGATACGCAGTATTTT. Protein sequence: CASSIDLRSDTQYF.

The V gene is TRBV7-8, the J gene TRBJ2-3; TRBD1 is a possible D gene (6 bases). CDR1 SGHVS and CDR2 FQNEAQ come from the germline V gene. The length of the CDR3 is 14 residues. V was shortened by 5 bases and J by 4 bases, with 13 bases between the two germline ends. CDR3 sequence reads: CASSRQVRADTQYF. The CDR3 nucleotides read TGTGCCAGCAGCCGACAGGTTAGGGCAGATACGCAGTATTTT. Full variable domain (rest looked up from reference TRBV7-8 and TRBJ2-3): GAGVSQSPRYKVAKRGQDVALRCDPISGHVSLFWYQQALGQGPEFLTYFQNEAQLDKSGLPSDRFFAERPEGSVSTLKIQRTQQEDSAVYLCASSRQVRADTQYFGPGTRLTVL.

This chain joins TRBV9 and TRBJ2-3; 8 nucleotides match TRBD2. There are 16 residues in the CDR3. Trimming at V came to 3 bases and at J to 8 bases, leaving 14 bases not matched to a gene. CDR1 is SGDLS and CDR2 is YYNGEE in the germline V gene. CDR3 in DNA: TGTGCCAGCAGCGGGCAGGGAGCGGGAGCATTTGGTACGCAGTATTTT. Amino acid sequence: CASSGQGAGAFGTQYF.

The V and J genes are TRBV28 and TRBJ2-5, with 10 bases aligning to TRBD1. This CDR3 contains 16 residues. Germline V gives CDR1 MDHEN, CDR2 SYDVKM. With 3 bases clipped from V and 5 bases from J, the junction kept 9 bases outside the gene matches. The CDR3 coding sequence is TGTGCCAGCAGTTTCTATCGACAGGGGGCAGGTGAGACCCAGTACTTC. It translates to CASSFYRQGAGETQYF.

V usage is TRBV2 and J usage is TRBJ1-2; D remains unclear. Trimming left V 6 bases short and J 7 bases short, with 15 bases between. Germline V lookup: CDR1 SNHLY, CDR2 FYNNEI. This CDR3 is 13 amino acids long. Here the CDR3 reads CASSSEALSGYTF. The CDR3 DNA follows: TGTGCCAGCAGCTCCGAGGCCCTAAGTGGCTACACCTTC.

The chain employs TRBV5-1 and TRBJ1-5; 7 bases agree with TRBD1. Germline CDR1 and CDR2: SGHRS and YFSETQ. The CDR3 totals 14 residues. V lost 4 bases, J lost 4 bases, and 5 bases stayed unmatched. The CDR3 DNA reads as TGCGCCAGCAGCACCGGGACAGCAAATCAGCCCCAGCATTTT. Protein: CASSTGTANQPQHF.

This rearrangement joins TRBV5-1 to TRBJ2-3; TRBD2 agrees at 12 bases. CDR1 and CDR2 (germline): SGHRS, YFSETQ. V was clipped by 4 bases and J by 1 base; unmatched bases: 4. The CDR3 contains 16 residues. CDR3 loop: CASSPWTSGGTDTQYF. Written as DNA, the CDR3 is TGCGCCAGCAGCCCCTGGACTAGCGGGGGCACAGATACGCAGTATTTT.

The table lists this clone with a count of one. The gene calls are TRBV5-4 and TRBJ1-1, with a weak D call TRBD1 (5 bases). V lost 4 bases and J 0 bases, leaving 16 bases between the germline ends. This CDR3 contains 16 residues. The germline V gene has CDR1 SGHNT and CDR2 YYREEE (reference sequence). The CDR3 protein is CASSPPGRTMNTEAFF. Written as DNA, the CDR3 is TGTGCCAGCAGCCCCCCGGGACGGACAATGAACACTGAAGCTTTCTTT.

This clone has a handful of counts. The chain links TRBV28 to TRBJ1-5; D call uncertain. This CDR3 spans 15 amino acids. The germline V gene has CDR1 MDHEN and CDR2 SYDVKM. V lost 3 bases to trimming and J lost 1 base, with 10 bases between them. The CDR3 region is CASSLGTTSNQPQHF. CDR3 DNA: TGTGCCAGCAGTTTGGGAACGACGAGCAATCAGCCCCAGCATTTT.

The genes are TRBV11-2 and TRBJ2-1; TRBD1 is a possible D gene (5 bases). The V gene lost 3 bases and the J gene lost 1 base, with 10 bases spanning the gap. Germline V gene lookup returns CDR1 SGHAT and CDR2 FQNNGV. This CDR3 contains 15 residues. The CDR3: CASSFGQGSYNEQFF. As DNA, the CDR3 is TGTGCCAGCAGCTTCGGCCAGGGATCCTACAATGAGCAGTTCTTC.

The chain is built from TRBV10-1 and TRBJ2-7; 9 bases match TRBD2. In germline, CDR1 is WNHNN, CDR2 SYGVQD (reference sequence). J was trimmed by 2 bases and V by 5 bases; bases with no gene match: 1. The length of the CDR3 is 13 residues. CDR3 sequence: CASSPSGAYEQYF. CDR3 in DNA: TGCGCCAGCAGTCCTAGCGGGGCCTACGAGCAGTACTTC.

V is TRBV9 and J is TRBJ2-7, with D maybe TRBD2 (6 bases). Trimming cost V 0 bases and J 6 bases, with 10 bases left between them. The CDR3 has 13 residues. Germline V gene data show CDR1 as SGDLS and CDR2 as YYNGEE. The CDR3 DNA is TGTGCCAGCAGCGTAGGACTAGAGGGCGAGCAGTACTTC. Its translation: CASSVGLEGEQYF.

The chain employs TRBV5-1 and TRBJ2-1; 11 nucleotides line up with TRBD2. The V gene's germline CDR1 is SGHRS and CDR2 YFSETQ. The CDR3 runs to 16 residues. With V trimmed by 1 base and J by 5 bases, 5 bases remained unmatched. The CDR3 sequence is CASSLRTSGRNNEQFF. CDR3 DNA sequence: TGCGCCAGCAGCTTGCGGACTAGCGGGCGGAACAATGAGCAGTTCTTC.

This chain links TRBV4-1 with TRBJ1-5; 9 bases fit TRBD1. The junction had 6 bases not matched to a gene; V was cut back by 1 base and J by 5 bases. Germline-derived CDR1 and CDR2 are MGHRA and YSYEKL. The CDR3 runs to 16 residues. The CDR3 loop reads CASSQARTGAHQPQHF. Written as DNA, the CDR3 is TGCGCCAGCAGCCAAGCCCGGACAGGGGCCCATCAGCCCCAGCATTTT.

The CDR3 loop reads CASNRGQGAGNEQFF. The CDR3 DNA follows: TGTGCCAGCAACCGTGGACAGGGGGCGGGGAATGAGCAGTTCTTC. The chain has TRBV11-2 and TRBJ2-1; 11 nucleotides match TRBD1. In germline, CDR1 is SGHAT, CDR2 FQNNGV. The J segment lost 7 bases and the V segment lost 7 bases, leaving 9 bases of the junction unmatched. The CDR3 loop spans 15 amino acids.

V and J are TRBV5-6 and TRBJ1-1; 7 bases agree with TRBD1. Germline values: CDR1 SGHDT, CDR2 YYEEEE. This CDR3 region has 15 residues. V was pared by 3 bases and J by 5 bases, with 10 bases of the junction left unmatched. As DNA, the CDR3 is TGTGCCAGCAGCTCCCGACAGGGATTTTATACTGAAGCTTTCTTT. Protein product: CASSSRQGFYTEAFF.